This T cell receptor (beta chain) emerged from a study of glioma-infiltrating T cells after dendritic cell vaccination. Study background: At biweekly intervals, patients got three intradermal dendritic cell vaccine injections.

No glioblastoma patient carried an isocitrate dehydrogenase mutation. TCRdb keeps only in-frame clones here, not all; method: immunoSEQ multiplex PCR. The sample includes about 92,000 clones, about nine tenths seen only once; the top ten take 15% to 18%. The CDR3 totals 14 residues. Germline-derived CDR1 and CDR2 are KGHSH and LQKENI. J was trimmed by 1 base and V by 4 bases; bases with no gene match: 2. The V and J genes are TRBV18 and TRBJ2-3, with TRBD2 matching over 7 bases. The sequenced sample was blood, obtained before dendritic cell vaccination. The receptor comes from a human donor with glioblastoma. The DNA of the CDR3 is TGTGCCAGCTCACTCCTAGCGGGCACAGATACGCAGTATTTT. Protein sequence: CASSLLAGTDTQYF.